This T cell receptor beta chain originates from a study of Graves' ophthalmopathy and Graves' hyperthyroidism. Transcripts of RNA were the source for amplifying TCR beta CDR3 regions. The first round was an RT-PCR with HTBI primers, and the second round was a multiplex PCR. TCRdb passed the multiplex PCR reads through MiXCR, listing each CDR3 protein once. The sample records hundreds of thousands of distinct CDR3 sequences, around 45% being singletons. This clonotype came up a few times. Its cognate antigen is unknown. Germline lookup yields CDR1 SGDLS and CDR2 YYNGEE. The CDR3 has 13 amino acids. Trimming shortened V by 4 bases and J by 5 bases, and 9 bases separated the two germline ends. Regarding the study as a whole: Separation of ophthalmopathy from stable hyperthyroidism was achieved by a 13-signature model, at roughly 90% sensitivity and 81.08% specificity. Most expanded clonotypes in thyroid above 0.001 frequency also showed up in blood.

The clonotype originates from an adult man with Graves' ophthalmopathy. Sequencing was carried out using peripheral blood. The V and J genes are TRBV9 and TRBJ2-2, with D hard to call. The CDR3 protein is CASSTRYTGELFF. CDR3 DNA sequence: TGTGCCAGCAGCACGCGGTATACCGGGGAGCTGTTTTTT. The entire variable domain, with the rest obtained from reference TRBV9 and TRBJ2-2, is as follows: DSGVTQTPKHLITATGQRVTLRCSPRSGDLSVYWYQQSLDQGLQFLIQYYNGEERAKGNILERFSAQQFPDLHSELNLSSLELGDSALYFCASSTRYTGELFFGEGSRLTVL.